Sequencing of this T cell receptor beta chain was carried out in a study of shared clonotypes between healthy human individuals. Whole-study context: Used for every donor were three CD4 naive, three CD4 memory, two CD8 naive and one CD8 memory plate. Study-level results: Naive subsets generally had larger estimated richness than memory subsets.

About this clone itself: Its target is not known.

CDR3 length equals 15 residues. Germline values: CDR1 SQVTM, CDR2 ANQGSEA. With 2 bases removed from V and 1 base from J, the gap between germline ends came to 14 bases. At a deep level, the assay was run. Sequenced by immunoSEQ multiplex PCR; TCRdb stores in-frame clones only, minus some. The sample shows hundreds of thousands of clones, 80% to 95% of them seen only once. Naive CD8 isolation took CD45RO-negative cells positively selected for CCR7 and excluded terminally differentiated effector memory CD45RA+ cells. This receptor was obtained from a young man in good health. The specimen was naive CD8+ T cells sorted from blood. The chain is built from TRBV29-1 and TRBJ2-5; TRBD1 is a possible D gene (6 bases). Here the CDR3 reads CSVELPGDGQETQYF. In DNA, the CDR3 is TGCAGCGTTGAATTGCCAGGGGACGGCCAAGAGACCCAGTACTTC. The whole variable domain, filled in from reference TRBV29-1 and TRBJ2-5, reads SAVISQKPSRDICQRGTSLTIQCQVDSQVTMMFWYRQQPGQSLTLIATANQGSEATYESGFVIDKFPISRPNLTFSTLTVSNMSPEDSSIYLCSVELPGDGQETQYFGPGTRLLVL.